This entry concerns a single T cell receptor beta chain. This sample was taken from a study of T-cell reconstitution after alpha-beta-depleted transplantation in children. Unique molecular identifiers were incorporated into the prepared TCRbeta library. TCRdb re-called the PCR reads with MiXCR, one entry per CDR3 protein. The sample includes about 500,000 distinct CDR3 sequences, approximately 32% of them seen just once. V lost 3 bases and J lost 4, with 7 bases in between. Germline CDR1 GTSNPN, CDR2 SVGIG (reference sequence). The CDR3 has 11 residues. The chain has TRBV30 and TRBJ2-7; D uncertain. The sequence came from a human donor who donated a stem cell graft to a child with aplastic anemia. The specimen comprised PBMCs from the stem cell graft donor, sampled from the stem cell graft. The CDR3 loop is CAWSAKYEQYF. The CDR3 DNA reads as TGTGCCTGGAGCGCAAAGTACGAGCAGTACTTC.